These 9 T cell receptor beta chains originate from one sample sequenced in a study of cytomegalovirus exposure and HLA in healthy donors. 60 Vbeta and 13 Jbeta primers were used in PCR. Sequenced by immunoSEQ multiplex PCR; TCRdb stores in-frame clones only, minus some. The table includes some 140,000 clones, around three quarters detected once. The specimen was PBMCs. The receptors derive from a woman aged 40 to 50 in good health and CMV-seronegative.

This clone is medium-sized (0.01 to 0.1%). The chain is built from TRBV6-4 and TRBJ2-3, with 7 bases matching TRBD2. The ends lost 8 bases at V and 1 base at J; junction bases unmatched: 3. Looked up from germline, CDR1 is MRHNA and CDR2 is SNTAGT. The CDR3 is 13 amino acids. Written as DNA, the CDR3 is TGTGCCAGCGCCCTAGCGGGCACAGATACGCAGTATTTT. Translating it yields CASALAGTDTQYF.

Turning to this clone: This same CDR3 is encoded by further DNA sequences in the sample. The J gene is TRBJ2-3, the V gene TRBV19; TRBD2 might be the D (5 bases). The CDR3 has 14 residues. Trimming cost V 0 bases and J 4 bases, with 8 bases left between them. The germline gives CDR1 LNHDA, CDR2 SQIVND (reference sequence). The DNA of the CDR3 is TGTGCCAGTAGTATAGACCCCGGGGCAGATACGCAGTATTTT. Its translation is CASSIDPGADTQYF.

The CDR3: CASSNREYGYTF. CDR3 nucleotides: TGTGCCAGTAGTAACCGGGAGTATGGCTACACCTTC. V gene TRBV19 combines with J gene TRBJ1-2; D uncertain. Germline V lookup: CDR1 LNHDA, CDR2 SQIVND (reference sequence). This CDR3 contains 12 residues. The ends were cut back, 4 bases at V and 5 bases at J, with 8 bases in the middle.

This sequence joins TRBV5-6 and TRBJ2-2; D uncertain. This CDR3 has 17 amino acids. The germline V and J ends were trimmed by 1 base and 5 bases, with 18 bases remaining between them. Per germline, CDR1 SGHDT and CDR2 YYEEEE. CDR3 in amino acids: CASSLSSLARKTGELFF. The CDR3 bases are TGTGCCAGCAGCTTGAGTTCGTTGGCTAGAAAAACCGGGGAGCTGTTTTTT.

This sequence joins TRBV6-1 and TRBJ1-2; the D gene is possibly TRBD1 (5 bases). Germline CDR1 reads MNHNS; CDR2 reads SASEGT. Between the trimmed V and J ends, which lost 9 bases and 2 bases, there was a span of 13 bases. The CDR3 length is 13 residues. The CDR3 sequence is CASRRGTNYGYTF. Written as DNA, the CDR3 is TGTGCCAGTCGAAGGGGAACCAACTATGGCTACACCTTC.

The CDR3 is CASSPLGLAGEETQYF. The DNA for the CDR3 is TGTGCCAGCTCACCCCTCGGACTAGCGGGGGAAGAGACCCAGTACTTC. V usage is TRBV18 and J usage is TRBJ2-5; 13 bases are a match to TRBD2. The CDR3 is 16 residues long. The V gene end was trimmed by 3 bases and the J gene end by 3 bases; junction bases not matched to a gene: 4. Germline values: CDR1 KGHSH, CDR2 LQKENI.

The rearrangement links TRBV6-5 to TRBJ1-2; 7 positions agree with TRBD1. Germline CDR1 is MNHEY and CDR2 is SVGAGI. The CDR3 loop spans 13 amino acids. J gave up 4 bases and V 7 bases, and 6 bases lay outside the gene matches. CDR3 in amino acids: CASNPGGFYGYTF. The CDR3 nucleotides read TGTGCCAGCAACCCAGGGGGTTTCTATGGCTACACCTTC.

The DNA of the CDR3 is TGCAGCATCCGAGCGGGACGATCGGAGGAGCAGTACTTC. It is translated as CSIRAGRSEEQYF. The chain uses TRBV29-1 and TRBJ2-7, with TRBD2 matching 7 bases. J was trimmed by 7 bases and V by 8 bases; bases with no gene match: 14. The CDR3 spans 13 residues. The germline gives CDR1 SQVTM, CDR2 ANQGSEA.

The V call is TRBV6-5, the J call TRBJ2-3, with unresolved D. Germline V gene data show CDR1 as MNHEY and CDR2 as SVGAGI. This CDR3 contains 13 residues. V lost 10 bases and J 9 bases, leaving 20 bases between the germline ends. The CDR3 sequence is CATSTAATLTQYF. CDR3 bases: TGTGCCACCTCCACGGCGGCCACCCTGACGCAGTATTTT.